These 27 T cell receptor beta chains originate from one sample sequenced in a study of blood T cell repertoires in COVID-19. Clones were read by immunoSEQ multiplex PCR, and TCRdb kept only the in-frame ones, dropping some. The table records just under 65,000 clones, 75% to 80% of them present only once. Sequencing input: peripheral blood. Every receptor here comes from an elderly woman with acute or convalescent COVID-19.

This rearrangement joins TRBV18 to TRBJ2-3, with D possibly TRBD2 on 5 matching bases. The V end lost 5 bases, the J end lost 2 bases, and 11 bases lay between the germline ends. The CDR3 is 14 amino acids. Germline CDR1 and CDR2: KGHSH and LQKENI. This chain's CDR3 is CASSAREYTDTQYF. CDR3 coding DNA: TGTGCCAGCTCAGCAAGGGAGTACACAGATACGCAGTATTTT.

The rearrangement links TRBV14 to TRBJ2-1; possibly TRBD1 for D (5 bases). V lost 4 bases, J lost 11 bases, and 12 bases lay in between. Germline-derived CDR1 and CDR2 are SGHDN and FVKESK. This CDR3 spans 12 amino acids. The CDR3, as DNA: TGTGCCAGCAGCCTACTGACAGCCCAGCAGTTCTTC. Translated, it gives CASSLLTAQQFF.

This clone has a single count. The CDR3 sequence is CASSEVWDRGNEKLFF. In DNA form, the CDR3 reads TGTGCCAGCAGTGAAGTTTGGGACAGGGGGAATGAAAAACTGTTTTTT. The J gene is TRBJ1-4, the V gene TRBV6-1, with TRBD1 matching 11 bases. Germline CDR1 and CDR2: MNHNS and SASEGT. The CDR3 has 16 amino acids. J was trimmed by 5 bases and V by 1 base; bases with no gene match: 3.

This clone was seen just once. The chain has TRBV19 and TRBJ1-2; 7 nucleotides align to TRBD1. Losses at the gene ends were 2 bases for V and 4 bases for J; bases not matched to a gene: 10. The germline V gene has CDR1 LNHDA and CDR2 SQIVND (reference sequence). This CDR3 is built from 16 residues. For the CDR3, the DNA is TGTGCCAGTAGTATATCTTGGGGACAGAGTTTCTATGGCTACACCTTC. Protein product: CASSISWGQSFYGYTF.

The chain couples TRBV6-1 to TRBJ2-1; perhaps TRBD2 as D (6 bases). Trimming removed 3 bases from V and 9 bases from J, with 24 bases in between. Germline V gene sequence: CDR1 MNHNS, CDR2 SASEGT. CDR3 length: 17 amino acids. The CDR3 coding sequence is TGTGCCAGCAGTGACAGAATAGGGACTCTCCAGGGCAGTGAGCAGTTCTTC. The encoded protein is CASSDRIGTLQGSEQFF.

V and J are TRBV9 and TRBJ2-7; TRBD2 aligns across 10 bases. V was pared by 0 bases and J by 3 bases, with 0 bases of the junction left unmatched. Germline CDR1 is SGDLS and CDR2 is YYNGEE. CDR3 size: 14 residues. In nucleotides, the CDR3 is TGTGCCAGCAGCGTAGGGACTAGCGGCTACGAGCAGTACTTC. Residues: CASSVGTSGYEQYF.

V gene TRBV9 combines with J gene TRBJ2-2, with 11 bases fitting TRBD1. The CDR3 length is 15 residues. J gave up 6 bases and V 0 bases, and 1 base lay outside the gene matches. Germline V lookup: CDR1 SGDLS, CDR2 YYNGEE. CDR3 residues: CASSVAGQGAGELFF. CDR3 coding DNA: TGTGCCAGCAGCGTAGCGGGACAGGGGGCCGGGGAGCTGTTTTTT.

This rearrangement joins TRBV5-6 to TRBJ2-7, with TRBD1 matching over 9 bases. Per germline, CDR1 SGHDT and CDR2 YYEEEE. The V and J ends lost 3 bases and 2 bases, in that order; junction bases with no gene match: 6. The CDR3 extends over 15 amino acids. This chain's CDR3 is CASSSRGQGPYEQYF. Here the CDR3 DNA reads TGTGCCAGCAGCTCCCGGGGACAGGGCCCCTACGAGCAGTACTTC.

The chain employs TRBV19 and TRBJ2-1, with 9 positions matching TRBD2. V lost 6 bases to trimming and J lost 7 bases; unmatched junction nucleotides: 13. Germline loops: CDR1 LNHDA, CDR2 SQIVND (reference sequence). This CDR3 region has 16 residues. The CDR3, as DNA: TGTGCCAGTAGCAAAGGACTAGCGAACGGCGTGAATGAGCAGTTCTTC. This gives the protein CASSKGLANGVNEQFF.

CDR3 amino acids: CASTLDSEETQYF. CDR3 nucleotide sequence: TGTGCCAGCACCCTCGATAGCGAAGAGACCCAGTACTTC. The rearrangement links TRBV12-3 or TRBV12-4 to TRBJ2-5, with D tentatively TRBD2 (5 bases). The CDR3 spans 13 residues. Between the trimmed V and J ends, which lost 7 bases and 3 bases, there was a span of 12 bases.

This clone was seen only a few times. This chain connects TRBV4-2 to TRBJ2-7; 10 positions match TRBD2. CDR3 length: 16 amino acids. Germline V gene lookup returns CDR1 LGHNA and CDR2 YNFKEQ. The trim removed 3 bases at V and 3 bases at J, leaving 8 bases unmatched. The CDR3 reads CASSQAGTSDLYEQYF. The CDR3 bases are TGTGCCAGCAGCCAGGCCGGGACTAGCGACCTCTACGAGCAGTACTTC.

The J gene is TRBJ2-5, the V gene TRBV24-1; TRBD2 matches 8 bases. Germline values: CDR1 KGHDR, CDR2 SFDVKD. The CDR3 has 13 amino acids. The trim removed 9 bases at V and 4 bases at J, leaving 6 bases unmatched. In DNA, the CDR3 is TGTGCCACCGGTACTAGCGGTATAGAGACCCAGTACTTC. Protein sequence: CATGTSGIETQYF.

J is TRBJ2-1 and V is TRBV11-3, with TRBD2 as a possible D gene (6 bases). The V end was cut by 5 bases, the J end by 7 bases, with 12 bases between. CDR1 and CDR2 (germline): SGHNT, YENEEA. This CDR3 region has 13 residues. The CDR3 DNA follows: TGTGCCAGCAGCACCCGGGAGTGGAATGAGCAGTTCTTC. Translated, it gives CASSTREWNEQFF.

The CDR3 bases are TGTGCCAGCAGCCCCCAGACAGGGAAGCCAGATACGCAGTATTTT. Amino acid sequence: CASSPQTGKPDTQYF. This chain joins TRBV27 and TRBJ2-3; 7 nucleotides align to TRBD1. This CDR3 has 15 amino acids. In germline, CDR1 is MNHEY, CDR2 SMNVEV (reference sequence). V shed 6 bases, J shed 4 bases, and the junction held 10 bases outside the gene matches.

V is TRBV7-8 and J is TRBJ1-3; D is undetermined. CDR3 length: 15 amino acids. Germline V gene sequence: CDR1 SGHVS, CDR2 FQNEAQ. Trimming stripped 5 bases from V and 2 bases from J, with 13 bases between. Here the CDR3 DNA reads TGTGCCAGCAGCGCGCGGCGACTAACTGGAAACACCATATATTTT. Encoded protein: CASSARRLTGNTIYF.

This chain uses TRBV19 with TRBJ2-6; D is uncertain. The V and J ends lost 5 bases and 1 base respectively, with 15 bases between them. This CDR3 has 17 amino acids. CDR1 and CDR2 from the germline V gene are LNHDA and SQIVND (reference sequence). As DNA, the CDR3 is TGTGCCAGTAGTTCGGTATTGCGATCTTCTGGGGCCAACGTCCTGACTTTC. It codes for CASSSVLRSSGANVLTF.

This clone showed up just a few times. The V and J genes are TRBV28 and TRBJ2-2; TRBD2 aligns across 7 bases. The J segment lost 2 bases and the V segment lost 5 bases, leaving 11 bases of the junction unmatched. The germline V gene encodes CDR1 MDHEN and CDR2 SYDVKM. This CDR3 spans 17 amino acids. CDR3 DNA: TGTGCCAGCAGTGACCCCCGGGGGAGGGGCAACACCGGGGAGCTGTTTTTT. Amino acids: CASSDPRGRGNTGELFF.

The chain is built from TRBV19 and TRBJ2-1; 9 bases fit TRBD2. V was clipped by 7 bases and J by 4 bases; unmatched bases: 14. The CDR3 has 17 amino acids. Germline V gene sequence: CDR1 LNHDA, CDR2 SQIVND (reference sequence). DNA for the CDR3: TGTGCCAGTAACCCCTCTTTTAGCGGGAGTTGGTACAATGAGCAGTTCTTC. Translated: CASNPSFSGSWYNEQFF.

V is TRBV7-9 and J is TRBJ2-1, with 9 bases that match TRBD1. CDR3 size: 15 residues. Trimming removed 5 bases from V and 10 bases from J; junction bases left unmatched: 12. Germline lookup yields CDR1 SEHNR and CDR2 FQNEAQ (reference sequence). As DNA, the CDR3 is TGTGCCAGCAGCCCCCGGACAGGGGAGGATTTGGAGCAGTTCTTC. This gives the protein CASSPRTGEDLEQFF. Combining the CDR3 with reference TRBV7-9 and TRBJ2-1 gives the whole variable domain DTGVSQNPRHKITKRGQNVTFRCDPISEHNRLYWYRQTLGQGPEFLTYFQNEAQLEKSRLLSDRFSAERPKGSFSTLEIQRTEQGDSAMYLCASSPRTGEDLEQFFGPGTRLTVL.

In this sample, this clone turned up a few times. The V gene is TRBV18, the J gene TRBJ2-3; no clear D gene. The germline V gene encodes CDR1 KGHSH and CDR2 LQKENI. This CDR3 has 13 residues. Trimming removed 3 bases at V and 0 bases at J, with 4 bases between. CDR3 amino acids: CASSPASTDTQYF. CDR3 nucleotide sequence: TGTGCCAGCTCACCTGCGAGCACAGATACGCAGTATTTT. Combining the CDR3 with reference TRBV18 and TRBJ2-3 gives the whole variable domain NAGVMQNPRHLVRRRGQEARLRCSPMKGHSHVYWYRQLPEEGLKFMVYLQKENIIDESGMPKERFSAEFPKEGPSILRIQQVVRGDSAAYFCASSPASTDTQYFGPGTRLTVL.

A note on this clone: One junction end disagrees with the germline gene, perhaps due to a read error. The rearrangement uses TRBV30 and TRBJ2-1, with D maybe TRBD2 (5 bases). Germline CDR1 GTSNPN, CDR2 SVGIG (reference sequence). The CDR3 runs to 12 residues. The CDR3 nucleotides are TGTGCCTCGAGTGGACTTTACAATGAGCAGTTCTTC. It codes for CASSGLYNEQFF.

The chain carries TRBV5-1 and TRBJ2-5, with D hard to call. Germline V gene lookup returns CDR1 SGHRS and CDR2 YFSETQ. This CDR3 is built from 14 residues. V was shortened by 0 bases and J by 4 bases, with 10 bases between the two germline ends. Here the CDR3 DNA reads TGCGCCAGCAGCTTGGACGTGACACCAGAGACCCAGTACTTC. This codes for CASSLDVTPETQYF.

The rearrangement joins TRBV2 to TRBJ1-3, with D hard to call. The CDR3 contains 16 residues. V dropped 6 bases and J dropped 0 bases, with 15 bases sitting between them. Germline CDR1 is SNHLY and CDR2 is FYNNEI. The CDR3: CASSPEAASSGNTIYF. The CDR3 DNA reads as TGTGCCAGCAGCCCGGAGGCGGCCAGCTCTGGAAACACCATATATTTT.

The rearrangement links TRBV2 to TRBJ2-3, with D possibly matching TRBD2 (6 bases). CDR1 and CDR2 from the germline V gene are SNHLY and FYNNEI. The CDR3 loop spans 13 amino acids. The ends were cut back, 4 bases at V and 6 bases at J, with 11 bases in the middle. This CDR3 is CASSGGAGDTQYF. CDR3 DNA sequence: TGTGCCAGCAGTGGAGGCGCGGGGGATACGCAGTATTTT.

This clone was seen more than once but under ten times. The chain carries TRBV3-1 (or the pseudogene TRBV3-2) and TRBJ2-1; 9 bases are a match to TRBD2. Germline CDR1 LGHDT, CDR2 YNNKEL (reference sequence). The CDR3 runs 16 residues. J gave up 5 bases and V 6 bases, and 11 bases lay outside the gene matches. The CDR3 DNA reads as TGTGCCAGCAGGCTGACGACTAGCGGCCTGAACAATGAGCAGTTCTTC. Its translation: CASRLTTSGLNNEQFF.

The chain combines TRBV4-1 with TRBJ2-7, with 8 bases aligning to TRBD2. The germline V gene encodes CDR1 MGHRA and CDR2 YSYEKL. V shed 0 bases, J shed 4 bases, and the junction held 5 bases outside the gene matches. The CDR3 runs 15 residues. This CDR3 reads CASSQDPSGLYEQYF. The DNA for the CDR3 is TGCGCCAGCAGCCAAGATCCTAGCGGGTTGTACGAGCAGTACTTC.

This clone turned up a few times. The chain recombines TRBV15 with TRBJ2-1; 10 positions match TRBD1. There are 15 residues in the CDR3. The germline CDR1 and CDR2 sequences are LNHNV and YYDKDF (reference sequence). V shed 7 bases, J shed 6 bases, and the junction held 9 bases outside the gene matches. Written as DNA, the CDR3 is TGTGCCACCACCTTTCCGGGACAGGGGATCAATGAGCAGTTCTTC. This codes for CATTFPGQGINEQFF. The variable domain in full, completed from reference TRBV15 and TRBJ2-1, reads DAMVIQNPRYQVTQFGKPVTLSCSQTLNHNVMYWYQQKSSQAPKLLFHYYDKDFNNEADTPDNFQSRRPNTSFCFLDIRSPGLGDTAMYLCATTFPGQGINEQFFGPGTRLTVL.